Following are 3 T cell receptor beta chains from one sample sequenced in a study of human T cells and chemical hapten exposure. TCRdb re-called the RACE reads through MiXCR, storing one row per CDR3 protein. The sample holds more than 90,000 distinct CDR3 sequences, about 10% seen once. Time point reported: patch test 2, 6 weeks after DPC sensitization. Treatment indicated: therapeutic diphenylcyclopropenone sensitization with weekly scalp DPC. The sequencing here drew on whole blood, taken in connection with sensitization to the hapten diphenylcyclopropenone (DPC). The origin of the receptors is a woman aged 40 to 50 with alopecia areata. Some clones in this sample may be carry-over from other donors' samples.

There are many counts of this clonotype. The chain recombines TRBV27 with TRBJ1-1; D ambiguous. With 8 bases removed from V and 5 bases from J, the gap between germline ends came to 24 bases. The CDR3 is 16 amino acids. The germline gives CDR1 MNHEY, CDR2 SMNVEV (reference sequence). The CDR3 nucleotides are TGTGCCAGCGGTCTAGGCCGGCGGCGGGGTGGGACTGAAGCTTTCTTT. This translates into CASGLGRRRGGTEAFF.

The sample holds a few counts of this clonotype. The chain carries TRBV30 and TRBJ1-2, with D maybe TRBD1 (6 bases). The V end lost 1 base, the J end lost 4 bases, and 10 bases lay between the germline ends. The germline V gene encodes CDR1 GTSNPN and CDR2 SVGIG (reference sequence). The CDR3 runs to 13 residues. The chain's CDR3 is CAWSAGGGYGYTF. The CDR3 DNA follows: TGTGCCTGGAGTGCCGGAGGGGGCTATGGCTACACCTTC.

This clonotype was recorded many times. This chain joins TRBV30 and TRBJ1-5; D not certain. V lost 4 bases, J lost 6 bases, and 25 bases lay in between. Germline V gene lookup returns CDR1 GTSNPN and CDR2 SVGIG (reference sequence). This CDR3 spans 17 amino acids. The CDR3 region is CAWTTQGRPVRAQPQHF. DNA of the CDR3: TGTGCCTGGACGACCCAAGGACGCCCAGTAAGGGCTCAGCCCCAGCATTTT.